The clone carrying this T cell receptor (beta chain) was counted a single time. The ends were cut back, 5 bases at V and 14 bases at J, with 13 bases in the middle. Germline CDR1 reads MNHEY; CDR2 reads SVGEGT. The CDR3 is made up of 12 amino acids. TCRdb's copy holds only in-frame clones and misses some; the assay was immunoSEQ multiplex PCR. The data show more than 40,000 clones, roughly 80% seen once. This entry comes from a study of blood T cell repertoires in COVID-19. Across the study: The United States, Italy and Spain were the sources of the acute and convalescent COVID-19 samples.

This receptor was obtained from a human donor with acute or convalescent COVID-19. The donor label of this sample is uncertain. The chain uses TRBV6-2 or TRBV6-3 and TRBJ1-6, with D unclear. Source material: peripheral blood. As DNA, the CDR3 is TGTGCCAGCAGTCCCACCCTGAGGACCCTCCACTTT. This gives the protein CASSPTLRTLHF.